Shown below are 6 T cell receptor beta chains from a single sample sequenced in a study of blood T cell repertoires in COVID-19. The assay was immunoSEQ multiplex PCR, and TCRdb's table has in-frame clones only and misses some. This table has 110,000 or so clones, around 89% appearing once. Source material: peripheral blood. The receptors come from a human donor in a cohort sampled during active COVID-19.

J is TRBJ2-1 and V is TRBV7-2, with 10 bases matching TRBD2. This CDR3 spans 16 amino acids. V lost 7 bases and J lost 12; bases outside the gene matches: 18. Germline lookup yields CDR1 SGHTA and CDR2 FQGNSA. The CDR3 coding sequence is TGTGCCAGCAACAACGGTTGGGCTAGCGGGGGTGGGGGGCAGTTCTTC. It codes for CASNNGWASGGGGQFF.

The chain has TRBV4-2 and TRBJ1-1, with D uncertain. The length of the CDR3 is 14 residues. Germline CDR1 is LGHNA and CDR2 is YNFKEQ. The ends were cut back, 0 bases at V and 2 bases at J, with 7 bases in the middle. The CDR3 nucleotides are TGTGCCAGCAGCCAAGACCAGGTAAACACTGAAGCTTTCTTT. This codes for CASSQDQVNTEAFF.

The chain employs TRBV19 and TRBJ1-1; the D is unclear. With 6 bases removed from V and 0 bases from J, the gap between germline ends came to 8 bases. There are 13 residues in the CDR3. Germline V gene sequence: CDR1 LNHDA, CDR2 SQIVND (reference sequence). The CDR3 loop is CASSARVNTEAFF. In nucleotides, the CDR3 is TGTGCCAGTAGCGCACGGGTGAACACTGAAGCTTTCTTT.

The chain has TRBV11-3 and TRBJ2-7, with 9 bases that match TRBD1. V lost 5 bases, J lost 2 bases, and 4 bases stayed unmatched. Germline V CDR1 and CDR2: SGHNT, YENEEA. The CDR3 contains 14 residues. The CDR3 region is CASSAGTGPYEQYF. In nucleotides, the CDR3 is TGTGCCAGCAGCGCCGGGACAGGGCCCTACGAGCAGTACTTC.

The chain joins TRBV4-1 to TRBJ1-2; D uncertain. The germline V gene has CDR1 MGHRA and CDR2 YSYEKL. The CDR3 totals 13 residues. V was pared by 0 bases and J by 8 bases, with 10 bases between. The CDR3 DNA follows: TGCGCCAGCAGCCAAGATCTAGACTGGGGCTACACCTTC. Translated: CASSQDLDWGYTF.

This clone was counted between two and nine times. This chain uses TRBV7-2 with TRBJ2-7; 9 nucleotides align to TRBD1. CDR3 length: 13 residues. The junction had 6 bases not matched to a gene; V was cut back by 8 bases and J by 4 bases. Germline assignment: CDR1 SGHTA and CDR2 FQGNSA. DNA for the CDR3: TGTGCCAGCGGAGGGACAGGGCGGTACGAGCAGTACTTC. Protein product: CASGGTGRYEQYF.